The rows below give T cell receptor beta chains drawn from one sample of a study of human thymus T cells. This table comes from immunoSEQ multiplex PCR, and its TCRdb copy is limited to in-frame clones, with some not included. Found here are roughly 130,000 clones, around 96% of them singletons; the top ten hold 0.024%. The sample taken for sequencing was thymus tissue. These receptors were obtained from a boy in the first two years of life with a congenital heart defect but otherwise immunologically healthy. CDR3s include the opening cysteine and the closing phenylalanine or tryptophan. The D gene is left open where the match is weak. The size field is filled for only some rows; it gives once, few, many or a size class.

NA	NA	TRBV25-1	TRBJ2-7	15	TGTGCCAGCAGTGAATCTGCCTTACCTTCCTACGAGCAGTACTTC	CASSESALPSYEQYF
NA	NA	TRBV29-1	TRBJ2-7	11	TGCAGCGTTGGGGCACTCTACGAGCAGTACTTC	CSVGALYEQYF
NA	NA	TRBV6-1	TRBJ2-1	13	TGTGCCAGCAGTGAGAAGCGGCACAATGAGCAGTTCTTC	CASSEKRHNEQFF
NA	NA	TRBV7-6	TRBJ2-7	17	TGTGCCAGCAGCTCACAGGTAGAGGCGCGTCCCCCCGGCGAGCAGTACTTC	CASSSQVEARPPGEQYF
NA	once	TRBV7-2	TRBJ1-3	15	TGTGCCAGCAGCTTCCAGAGGTTCGCTGGAAACACCATATATTTT	CASSFQRFAGNTIYF
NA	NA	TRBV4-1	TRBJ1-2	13	TGCGCCAGCAGCCAGGAAGTCGGTTATGGCTACACCTTC	CASSQEVGYGYTF
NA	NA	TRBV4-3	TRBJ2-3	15	TGCGCCAGCAGCCAAGACCCCTCCCCTGGGGATACGCAGTATTTT	CASSQDPSPGDTQYF
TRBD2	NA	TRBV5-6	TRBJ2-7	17	TGTGCCAGCAGCCCCCAGTTGGAGCGGGGGGCAACCTACGAGCAGTACTTC	CASSPQLERGATYEQYF
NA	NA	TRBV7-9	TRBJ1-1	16	TGTGCCAGCAGCTTTGGGCCCAAGGGGGAGAACACTGAAGCTTTCTTT	CASSFGPKGENTEAFF
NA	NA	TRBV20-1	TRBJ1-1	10	TGCAGCCTTGGGGGGGCTGAAGCTTTCTTT	CSLGGAEAFF
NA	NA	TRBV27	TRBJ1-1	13	TGTGCCAGCAGTTCCCAGGTACGCACTGAAGCTTTCTTT	CASSSQVRTEAFF
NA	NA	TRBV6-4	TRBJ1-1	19	TGTGCCAGCCTACTAATCACACAGGGCTTCCATGTAATGAACACTGAAGCTTTCTTT	CASLLITQGFHVMNTEAFF
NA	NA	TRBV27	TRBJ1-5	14	TGTGCCAGCAACCCAGGGTGGGGCAATCAGCCCCAGCATTTT	CASNPGWGNQPQHF
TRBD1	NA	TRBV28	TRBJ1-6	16	TGTGCCAGCAGACATGACAGGGGGGCCTATAATTCACCCCTCCACTTT	CASRHDRGAYNSPLHF
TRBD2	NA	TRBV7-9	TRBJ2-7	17	TGTGCCAGCAGCTTTTTGGGGACCCTAGCGGGGGACAACGAGCAGTACTTC	CASSFLGTLAGDNEQYF
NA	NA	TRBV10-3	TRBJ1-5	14	TGTGCCATCAGTGAGGAACATAGCAATCAGCCCCAGCATTTT	CAISEEHSNQPQHF
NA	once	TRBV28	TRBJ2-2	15	TGTGCCAGCAGCCCGGTACGGGGAGGTACCGGGGAGCTGTTTTTT	CASSPVRGGTGELFF
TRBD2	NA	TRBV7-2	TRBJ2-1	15	TGTGCCAGCAGCGCCGGGACTAGCGGTAACAATGAGCAGTTCTTC	CASSAGTSGNNEQFF
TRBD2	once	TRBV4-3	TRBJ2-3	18	TGCGCCAGCAGCCAAGAAGGAGGGACTAGCGGGGACTCAGATACGCAGTATTTT	CASSQEGGTSGDSDTQYF
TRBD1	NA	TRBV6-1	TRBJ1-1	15	TGTGCCAGCAGTGAAGAGGGGGCGTGGTACACTGAAGCTTTCTTT	CASSEEGAWYTEAFF
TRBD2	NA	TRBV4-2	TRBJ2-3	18	TGTGCCAGCAGCCGAGCGGGACTAGCGGGCACTAGCACAGATACGCAGTATTTT	CASSRAGLAGTSTDTQYF
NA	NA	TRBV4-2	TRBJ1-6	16	TGTGCCAGCAGCCAAGTTCAGGGCTCCTATAATTCACCCCTCCACTTT	CASSQVQGSYNSPLHF
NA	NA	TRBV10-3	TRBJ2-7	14	TGTGCCATCAGTGTGAGGGCCAGCCTCTACGAGCAGTACTTC	CAISVRASLYEQYF
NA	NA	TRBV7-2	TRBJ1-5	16	TGTGCCAGCAGCCCGGGGGAGGGTATTGGCAATCAGCCCCAGCATTTT	CASSPGEGIGNQPQHF
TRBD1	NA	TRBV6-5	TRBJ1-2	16	TGTGCCAGCAGTTACTCGAGGACAGGGACGGGCTATGGCTACACCTTC	CASSYSRTGTGYGYTF
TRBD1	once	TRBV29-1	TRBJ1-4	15	TGCAGCGCTAAGGGACAGGGGAAGGGTTATGAAAAACTGTTTTTT	CSAKGQGKGYEKLFF
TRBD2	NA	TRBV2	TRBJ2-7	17	TGTGCCAGCAGTGAAGCTGTGGACGGGGGGGATAGATACGAGCAGTACTTC	CASSEAVDGGDRYEQYF
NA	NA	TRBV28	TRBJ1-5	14	TGTGCCATCAAGAAACGGAATAGCAATCAGCCCCAGCATTTT	CAIKKRNSNQPQHF
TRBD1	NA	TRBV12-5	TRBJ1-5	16	TGTGCTAGTGGTTTGGAGAAGGGACAGGGAAATCAGCCCCAGCATTTT	CASGLEKGQGNQPQHF
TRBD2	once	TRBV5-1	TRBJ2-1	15	TGCGCCAGCAGCCCCGCCGGGACTAGCATCCATGAGCAGTTCTTC	CASSPAGTSIHEQFF
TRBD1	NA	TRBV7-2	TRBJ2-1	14	TGTGCCAGCAGCCCCCGCGGGACAGGGAATGAGCAGTTCTTC	CASSPRGTGNEQFF
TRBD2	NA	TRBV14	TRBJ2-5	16	TGTGCCAGCAGCCACCTACTAGCGGGGGGGTTCGGGACCCAGTACTTC	CASSHLLAGGFGTQYF
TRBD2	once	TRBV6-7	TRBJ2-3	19	TGTGCCAGCAGTTACTCGAAGGCTAGCGGGGGGGCTAGCACAGATACGCAGTATTTT	CASSYSKASGGASTDTQYF
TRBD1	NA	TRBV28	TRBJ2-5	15	TGTGCCAGCAGTCCACGGACAGGCCACCAAGAGACCCAGTACTTC	CASSPRTGHQETQYF
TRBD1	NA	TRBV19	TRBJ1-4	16	TGTGCCAGTAGTATAGCGCTCAGGGGGGTTTACGAAAAACTGTTTTTT	CASSIALRGVYEKLFF
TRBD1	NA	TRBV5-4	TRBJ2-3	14	TGTGCCAGCACCCGTACAGGGGAGCCAGATACGCAGTATTTT	CASTRTGEPDTQYF
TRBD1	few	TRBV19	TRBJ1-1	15	TGTGCCAGTAGTATCCGAGACAGGGGGCGAACTGAAGCTTTCTTT	CASSIRDRGRTEAFF
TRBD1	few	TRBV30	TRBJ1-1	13	TGTGCCTGGAGTAACACAGGGGGCACTGAAGCTTTCTTT	CAWSNTGGTEAFF
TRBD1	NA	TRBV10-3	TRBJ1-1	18	TGTGCCATCAGTAGTCCCGGGACAGGGGAGGGGACTAACGGTGAAGCTTTCTTT	CAISSPGTGEGTNGEAFF
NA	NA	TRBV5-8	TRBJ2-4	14	TGTGCCAGCAGTTTCGGGGACGTCAAAAACATTCAGTACTTC	CASSFGDVKNIQYF
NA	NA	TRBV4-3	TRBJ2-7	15	TGCGCCAGCAGCCAAGACCGGGACTCCGTCTACGAGCAGTACTTC	CASSQDRDSVYEQYF
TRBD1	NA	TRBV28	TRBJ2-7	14	TGTGCCAGCAGTTGGGGACAGGATTACTACGAGCAGTACTTC	CASSWGQDYYEQYF
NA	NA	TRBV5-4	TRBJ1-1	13	TGTGCCAGCAGCTTTACGCAAGGACAGAGGGCTTTCTTT	CASSFTQGQRAFF
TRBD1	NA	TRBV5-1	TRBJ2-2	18	TGCGCCAGCAGCTGGGACAGCCCTAGACGAACGAACACCGGGGAGCTGTTTTTT	CASSWDSPRRTNTGELFF
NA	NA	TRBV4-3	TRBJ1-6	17	TGCGCCAGCAGCGCGGGGGGTGGGAGCTCCTATAATTCACCCCTCCACTTT	CASSAGGGSSYNSPLHF
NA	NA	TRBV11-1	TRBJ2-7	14	TGTGCCAGCAGCTTAGAATCCCAGAGCTACGAGCAGTACTTC	CASSLESQSYEQYF
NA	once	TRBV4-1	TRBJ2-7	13	TGCGCCAGCAGCCAAGGGGGGGGCGACGAGCAGTACTTC	CASSQGGGDEQYF
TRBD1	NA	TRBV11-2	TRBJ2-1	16	TGTGCCAGCAGCCCCGTCACAGGGGGGATTTTTAATGAGCAGTTCTTC	CASSPVTGGIFNEQFF
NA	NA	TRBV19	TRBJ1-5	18	TGTGCCAGTATCCAGGACACCCAGGGGATATATAGCAATCAGCCCCAGCATTTT	CASIQDTQGIYSNQPQHF